This T cell receptor (beta chain) is drawn from a study of blood T cell repertoires in COVID-19. Study context: Whether acute or convalescent, the COVID-19 samples came from the United States, Italy and Spain. From T cells, B-cell-depleted T cells, or PBMCs came the material, which was cDNA or gDNA.

CDR1 LGHDT and CDR2 YNNKEL come from the germline V gene (reference sequence). This CDR3 is 18 amino acids long. Trimming took off 1 base at V and 1 base at J, with 20 bases between the two ends. Authors' methods: For nucleated cells, counts were estimated from reference gene primer amplification. Generated by immunoSEQ multiplex PCR, the TCRdb table keeps only in-frame clones and is missing some. From that table come the V and J calls and clone size; the DNA was used to work out D and trimming. In the table there are tens of thousands of clones, approximately 82% of which are singletons. Sequencing was performed on peripheral blood. J is TRBJ2-7 and V is TRBV3-1 (or the pseudogene TRBV3-2); no definite D call. The TCR sequence derives from a human donor in a cohort sampled during active COVID-19. The CDR3 DNA follows: TGTGCCAGCAGCCAAGCGGCCGTCCGAAGTACAGCATCCTACGAGCAGTACTTC. As protein: CASSQAAVRSTASYEQYF.